One and the same sample provided the 12 T cell receptor beta chains below, sequenced in a study of CD8+CD57+ T cells in acquired aplastic anemia. Genomic DNA served as template for TCR beta VDJ and CDR3 profiling. Each CDR3 protein is one row after TCRdb ran MiXCR on the reads. The table records some 70,000 distinct CDR3 sequences, 45% to 55% of them present only once. The specimen was sorted CD4+, CD8+, or CD8+CD57+ T cells (not recorded which) from PBMCs. These receptors originate from a human donor in good health, serving as a control.

The V call is TRBV27, the J call TRBJ2-2; 8 bases are shared with TRBD1. The J segment lost 5 bases and the V segment lost 6 bases, leaving 5 bases of the junction unmatched. Germline CDR1 reads MNHEY; CDR2 reads SMNVEV (reference sequence). The CDR3 sequence is 14 residues long. The chain's CDR3 is CASRGRQGTGELFF. CDR3 DNA: TGTGCCAGCAGAGGTAGACAGGGGACCGGGGAGCTGTTTTTT.

This clonotype was observed at least ten times. The chain has TRBV6-6 and TRBJ1-1; 7 bases align to TRBD1. Germline CDR1 and CDR2: MNHNY and SVGAGI (reference sequence). The CDR3 spans 15 residues. Trimming cost V 2 bases and J 0 bases; bases outside gene matches: 3. The CDR3 spells CASSYSGTVNTEAFF. As DNA, the CDR3 is TGTGCCAGCAGTTACAGCGGGACAGTGAACACTGAAGCTTTCTTT.

This chain links TRBV2 with TRBJ1-2; D not certain. The CDR3 runs to 16 residues. Germline-derived CDR1 and CDR2 are SNHLY and FYNNEI. In DNA form, the CDR3 reads TGTGCTAGAGATGGGCTAAGGGCAGGCACGAGAAATGGCTACACCTTC. Protein sequence: CARDGLRAGTRNGYTF.

The chain carries TRBV10-2 and TRBJ2-5; 8 bases are shared with TRBD1. Germline V lookup: CDR1 WSHSY, CDR2 SAAADI. Trimming took 10 bases from V and 5 from J; bases not matched to a gene: 9. This CDR3 contains 13 residues. In DNA form, the CDR3 reads TGCGCCACCAGGACAGGGATTTCGGAGACCCAGTACTTC. Its translation: CATRTGISETQYF.

This clonotype was observed many times. The rearrangement links TRBV3-1 to TRBJ2-7; D gene unclear. The V gene's germline CDR1 is LGHDT and CDR2 YNNKEL (reference sequence). The CDR3 extends over 16 amino acids. V lost 1 base, J lost 1 base, and 14 bases lay in between. CDR3 sequence (DNA): TGTGCCAGCAGCCAAGGTTTCCCCACCCATTCCTACGAGCAGTACTTC. It translates to CASSQGFPTHSYEQYF.

This clonotype came up a few times. The V gene is TRBV7-3, the J gene TRBJ2-6; D is uncertain. This CDR3 comprises 15 residues. Looked up from germline, CDR1 is SGHTA and CDR2 is FQGTGA. V was trimmed by 2 bases and J by 0 bases, leaving 5 bases between them. The CDR3 DNA follows: TGTGCCAGCAGCTTATGGGGCTCTGGGGCCAACGTCCTGACTTTC. Translating gives CASSLWGSGANVLTF. Based on the CDR3 plus reference TRBV7-3 and TRBJ2-6, the full variable domain is GAGVSQTPSNKVTEKGKYVELRCDPISGHTALYWYRQSLGQGPEFLIYFQGTGAADDSGLPNDRFFAVRPEGSVSTLKIQRTERGDSAVYLCASSLWGSGANVLTFGAGSRLTVL.

This chain connects TRBV30 to TRBJ2-7; TRBD1 is a possible D gene (5 bases). V dropped 3 bases and J dropped 5 bases, with 14 bases sitting between them. CDR1 is GTSNPN and CDR2 is SVGIG in the germline V gene (reference sequence). The CDR3 extends over 13 amino acids. The chain's CDR3 is CAWSSGHLDEQYF. The CDR3 nucleotides are TGTGCCTGGAGCTCCGGACATCTCGACGAGCAGTACTTC.

The chain joins TRBV2 to TRBJ2-1, with D maybe TRBD1 (5 bases). CDR1 is SNHLY and CDR2 is FYNNEI in the germline V gene. The CDR3 totals 14 residues. Trimming removed 6 bases at V and 0 bases at J, with 9 bases between. CDR3 in DNA: TGTGCCAGCAGCCCTAGGGGCTCCTACAATGAGCAGTTCTTC. Its protein is CASSPRGSYNEQFF.

V is TRBV24-1 and J is TRBJ1-2; D call uncertain. V gave up 0 bases and J gave up 7 bases, with 8 bases separating them. From germline, CDR1 is KGHDR and CDR2 SFDVKD. CDR3 size: 13 residues. DNA for the CDR3: TGTGCCACCAGTGATTTGCAGGAGGGTGGCTACACCTTC. It specifies CATSDLQEGGYTF.

The chain recombines TRBV9 with TRBJ1-1; D ambiguous. Looked up from germline, CDR1 is SGDLS and CDR2 is YYNGEE. The CDR3 loop spans 13 amino acids. The V end lost 4 bases, the J end lost 2 bases, and 9 bases lay between the germline ends. The CDR3 sequence: CASSPRANTEAFF. DNA of the CDR3: TGTGCCAGCAGCCCCCGTGCTAACACTGAAGCTTTCTTT.

This clonotype was picked up many times. This chain joins TRBV7-8 and TRBJ2-7; D ambiguous. The ends were cut back, 5 bases at V and 1 base at J, with 15 bases in the middle. This CDR3 comprises 15 residues. Looked up from germline, CDR1 is SGHVS and CDR2 is FQNEAQ. Written as DNA, the CDR3 is TGTGCCAGCAGCAGGGAAGTGGATATGTCCTACGAGCAGTACTTC. Translated, it gives CASSREVDMSYEQYF.

The chain uses TRBV7-2 and TRBJ2-7; TRBD1 is a possible D gene (6 bases). The germline CDR1 and CDR2 sequences are SGHTA and FQGNSA. Trimming removed 5 bases from V and 6 bases from J, with 8 bases in between. The CDR3 sequence is 11 residues long. The CDR3, as DNA: TGTGCCAGCAGCGCCAGGGGCGAGCAGTACTTC. Translating gives CASSARGEQYF.